This entry lists 17 T cell receptor beta chains sequenced from one sample in a study of T cell clonality in common variable immunodeficiency. Their antigen targets remain unknown. Measured with immunoSEQ multiplex PCR; TCRdb has only the in-frame clones, and not every one. This sample has approximately 35,000 clones, each found more than once. Overall study results and limits: Fewer deletions and N-nucleotide insertions were reportedly seen in common variable immunodeficiency TCR beta sequences.

Sequenced: peripheral blood mononuclear cells. The receptors shown here come from a human donor with common variable immunodeficiency.

There are many counts of this clone. The read is 3 residues too short to cover the CDR3 end, so that end is filled in from the germline J gene. The rearrangement uses TRBV14 and TRBJ1-1, with D unclear. Germline CDR1 SGHDN, CDR2 FVKESK. This CDR3 comprises 13 residues. Trimming removed 6 bases from V and 3 bases from J, with 11 bases in between. CDR3 in amino acids: CASRPGKDTEAFF. CDR3 DNA, as far as it was read: TGTGCCAGCAGACCTGGTAAGGACACTGAA. Filled out from reference TRBV14 and TRBJ1-1, the complete variable domain reads EAGVTQFPSHSVIEKGQTVTLRCDPISGHDNLYWYRRVMGKEIKFLLHFVKESKQDESGMPNNRFLAERTGGTYSTLKVQPAELEDSGVYFCASRPGKDTEAFFGQGTRLTVV.

This clone has only a few counts. The read stops 3 residues short of the end of the CDR3; the missing end is completed from the germline J gene. The chain joins TRBV19 to TRBJ2-5, with TRBD1 identical over 7 bases. The CDR3 extends over 13 amino acids. CDR1 is LNHDA, CDR2 SQIVND, per germline (reference sequence). Germline trimming cut 10 bases from V and 0 bases from J; bases unmatched to any gene: 5. This chain's CDR3 is CAISQGYQETQYF. CDR3 DNA, as far as it was read: TGTGCCATCTCACAGGGGTACCAAGAGACC.

This clone came up many times. The DNA ends 3 residues before the CDR3 does, and the rest of the CDR3 is filled in from the germline J gene. This chain links TRBV28 with TRBJ2-3; 7 bases are shared with TRBD1. J was trimmed by 0 bases and V by 6 bases; bases with no gene match: 9. This CDR3 has 16 amino acids. CDR1 and CDR2 (germline): MDHEN, SYDVKM. CDR3 loop: CASSPGGLQSTDTQYF. The DNA read from the CDR3 is TGTGCCAGCAGCCCAGGGGGTCTTCAAAGCACAGATACG.

This clone was seen ten or more times. The observed sequence ends 3 residues before the CDR3 terminus, with the missing tail filled in from the germline J gene. This chain uses TRBV12-3 or TRBV12-4 with TRBJ1-5; D not resolved. The CDR3 contains 14 residues. Trimming removed 6 bases at V and 7 bases at J, with 16 bases between. The sequenced part of the CDR3 DNA is TGTGCCAGCAGGCGAGGACCGGCGGGACAGCCC. It translates to CASRRGPAGQP. The entire CDR3 is CASRRGPAGQPQHF.

As regards this clone: The CDR3 end lies 3 residues beyond the end of the read and is filled in from the germline J gene. The rearrangement links TRBV2 to TRBJ2-7, with D maybe TRBD2 (7 bases). This CDR3 is built from 14 residues. V gave up 3 bases and J gave up 3 bases, with 12 bases separating them. Germline lookup yields CDR1 SNHLY and CDR2 FYNNEI. Here the CDR3 reads CASSERGPDYEQYF. The sequenced CDR3 bases are TGTGCCAGCAGTGAGCGGGGGCCGGACTACGAG.

This clone was picked up a small number of times. Sequencing ends 3 residues short of the CDR3 end; the germline J gene provides the rest. The genes are TRBV18 and TRBJ2-2; TRBD1 matches 8 bases. Germline V lookup: CDR1 KGHSH, CDR2 LQKENI. The junction had 2 bases not matched to a gene; V was cut back by 2 bases and J by 6 bases. The CDR3 runs to 14 residues. CDR3 amino acids: CASSPTGGPGELFF. CDR3 DNA (partial): TGTGCCAGCTCACCAACAGGGGGGCCCGGGGAG.

In regard to this clone: Coverage ceases 3 residues before the CDR3 finishes, and the germline J gene fills in the end. The J gene is TRBJ2-2, the V gene TRBV19; possible D gene TRBD1, 7 bases. V was cut by 5 bases and J by 6 bases, with 19 bases left in between. Germline lookup yields CDR1 LNHDA and CDR2 SQIVND (reference sequence). This CDR3 has 16 residues. CDR3 loop: CASSFPGQGGPGELFF. Incomplete CDR3 DNA: TGTGCCAGTAGTTTCCCCGGGCAGGGGGGCCCCGGGGAG.

In this sample, this clone turned up a few times. The read halts 3 residues ahead of the CDR3 end, with the missing end drawn from the germline J gene. The rearrangement links TRBV19 to TRBJ2-7, with TRBD2 matching over 7 bases. Germline V gene lookup returns CDR1 LNHDA and CDR2 SQIVND (reference sequence). The CDR3 runs 15 residues. V was clipped by 1 base and J by 2 bases; unmatched bases: 5. The sequenced CDR3 bases are TGTGCCAGTAGTATAGGAAGCGGGGCAACCTACGAG. Its translation is CASSIGSGATYE. The full-length CDR3 reads as CASSIGSGATYEQYF.

The table lists this clone with many counts. The read ends 3 residues early relative to the CDR3; the germline J gene fills the gap. The rearrangement links TRBV5-1 to TRBJ1-1; D is unresolved. The germline CDR1 and CDR2 sequences are SGHRS and YFSETQ. This CDR3 is built from 14 residues. Deletions cut 0 bases from V and 1 base from J, with 7 bases between. The CDR3 loop is CASSLGAGNTEAFF. The CDR3 DNA, read in part, is TGCGCCAGCAGCTTGGGGGCAGGGAACACTGAA.

The table lists this clone with many counts. Other DNA sequences within the sample encode an identical CDR3. The CDR3 spells CASSPQGANTEAFF. The covered CDR3 bases are TGTGCCAGCAGCCCACAGGGGGCGAACACTGAA. The chain couples TRBV2 to TRBJ1-1, with TRBD1 matching over 9 bases. Read sequence stops 3 residues before the CDR3 end, and the germline J gene provides the missing end. CDR1 and CDR2 from the germline V gene are SNHLY and FYNNEI. The CDR3 consists of 14 residues. Trimming at V came to 6 bases and at J to 1 base, leaving 3 bases not matched to a gene.

On this clone: The read gets to within 3 residues of the CDR3 end, and the germline J gene fills in the rest. The genes are TRBV2 and TRBJ1-5; 10 bases are shared with TRBD1. The CDR3 totals 15 residues. Germline lookup yields CDR1 SNHLY and CDR2 FYNNEI. V shed 5 bases and J 6 bases; nucleotides not matched to a gene: 7. The CDR3 here is CASSFGQGDVQPQHF. The CDR3 DNA, read in part, is TGTGCCAGCAGTTTCGGACAGGGGGATGTTCAGCCC.

This clone came up many times. The CDR3 end is not reached by the read, which stops 3 residues before it; the germline J gene fills it in. The chain has TRBV20-1 and TRBJ2-2; a weak D match, TRBD2 (5 bases). Trimming removed 4 bases from V and 6 bases from J, with 15 bases in between. The length of the CDR3 is 14 residues. Germline V gene sequence: CDR1 DFQATT, CDR2 SNEGSKA (reference sequence). CDR3 bases read: TGCAGTGCTACAACTCACGGGGTGCCCGGGGAG. Its translation is CSATTHGVPGE. The full CDR3 sequence reads CSATTHGVPGELFF.

This clone was seen a few times. Other DNA sequences from this sample encode an identical CDR3 as well. CDR3 bases read: TGTGCCAGCTCGCCCCCTCACGCCGGGGAGACC. Protein: CASSPPHAGET. The whole CDR3 protein is CASSPPHAGETQYF. The V call is TRBV18, the J call TRBJ2-5, with D uncertain. The read comes to an end 3 residues before the CDR3 does, leaving the germline J gene to fill in the end. Germline V gene sequence: CDR1 KGHSH, CDR2 LQKENI. The CDR3 totals 14 residues. Trimming stripped 6 bases from V and 5 bases from J, with 16 bases between.

This clone has just a few counts. The CDR3 here is CASSPGTGLNYGYTF. The sequenced part of the CDR3 DNA is TGTGCCAGTTCTCCCGGGACAGGCCTTAACTATGGC. The chain links TRBV19 to TRBJ1-2; the match to TRBD1 covers 8 bases. The DNA ends 3 residues before the CDR3 does, and the rest of the CDR3 is filled in from the germline J gene. The V gene's germline CDR1 is LNHDA and CDR2 SQIVND (reference sequence). Trimming removed 8 bases from V and 1 base from J; junction bases left unmatched: 9. CDR3 length: 15 residues.

Of note for this clone: The missing CDR3 end, 3 residues past where the read stops, is filled in from the germline J gene. The chain links TRBV30 to TRBJ1-6, with a possible D match to TRBD1 (5 bases). Germline loops: CDR1 GTSNPN, CDR2 SVGIG (reference sequence). V was pared by 0 bases and J by 7 bases, with 19 bases between. The CDR3 sequence is 17 residues long. The CDR3 sequence: CAWSVPGGGELNSPLHF. The CDR3 bases that were read are TGTGCCTGGAGTGTACCGGGGGGTGGGGAGCTGAATTCACCC.

Turning to this clone: The observed sequence ends 3 residues before the CDR3 terminus, with the missing tail filled in from the germline J gene. Other nucleotide sequences in the sample specify the same CDR3. The chain uses TRBV7-9 and TRBJ1-2, with D possibly TRBD1 on 5 matching bases. CDR1 and CDR2 from the germline V gene are SEHNR and FQNEAQ (reference sequence). This CDR3 region has 13 residues. V lost 5 bases, J lost 5 bases, and 12 bases lay in between. The CDR3: CASSPGGLYGYTF. CDR3 bases read: TGTGCCAGCAGCCCCGGGGGACTGTATGGC.

This clone turned up a few times. The read gets to within 3 residues of the CDR3 end, and the germline J gene fills in the rest. The V call is TRBV2, the J call TRBJ2-1; D perhaps matches TRBD1 (6 bases). Between the trimmed V and J ends, which lost 8 bases and 8 bases, there was a span of 25 bases. The CDR3 is 16 residues long. The germline V gene has CDR1 SNHLY and CDR2 FYNNEI. CDR3 bases read: TGTGCCAGCGGGGGACAACAGGGATTTCGGGGTGATGAG. It codes for CASGGQQGFRGDE. The full CDR3 protein reads CASGGQQGFRGDEQFF. Together with reference TRBV2 and TRBJ2-1, the CDR3 gives the full variable domain: EPEVTQTPSHQVTQMGQEVILRCVPISNHLYFYWYRQILGQKVEFLVSFYNNEISEKSEIFDDQFSVERPDGSNFTLKIRSTKLEDSAMYFCASGGQQGFRGDEQFFGPGTRLTVL.